Ten or more counts support the clone carrying this TCR beta chain. The antigen is undetermined. This sample was taken from a study of T cell repertoires in cytomegalovirus infection. Regarding the study as a whole: It was HLA-C-restricted CMV-specific TCR beta clonotypes that dominated the response ex vivo.

Germline loops: CDR1 SNHLY, CDR2 FYNNEI. This CDR3 spans 14 amino acids. V lost 5 bases, J lost 5 bases, and 13 bases lay in between. TCRdb reprocessed the reads with MiXCR, giving one entry per CDR3 protein. The sample shows 150,000 to 200,000 distinct CDR3 sequences, approximately 9.7% of them seen only once. This chain links TRBV2 with TRBJ1-5; perhaps TRBD1 as D (6 bases). This sequence was found in a human donor in good health (CMV status not recorded). Some clones in this sample may be carry-over from other donors' samples. Sequencing input: PBMCs. Here the CDR3 DNA reads TGTGCCAGCAGTAGGCAGGGGACGGATCAGCCCCAGCATTTT. It codes for CASSRQGTDQPQHF.